This T cell receptor beta chain is from a study of technical replicates of blood from several donors (dated by TCRdb to about 2017). On this clone itself: Its antigen is not yet known. Base-call qualities are not available, and no considerably larger clone is one nucleotide away.

The library was built by means of the immunoSEQ multiplex PCR assay. As stored in TCRdb, this immuneACCESS dataset retains in-frame rearrangements with V and J assigned. A fraction of the clones does not appear; measured against another copy, unresolved V genes explain less than half of the discrepancy, and the remainder lacks a known reason. Within this sample are about 68,000 clones, with roughly 97% of them counted one time only. The ten largest clones represent 0.2% to 0.3% of the sample. The source of this sequence is a human donor in good health. What was sequenced was T cells isolated from PBMCs.

The bases read TGTGCCAGCAGCGGAACAGGGTGGGTTGGCTACACCTTC. It specifies CASSGTGWVGYTF. The chain is encoded by TRBV2 joined to TRBJ1-2, with TRBD1 as a weak D call on 6 bases. From the cysteine up to the phenylalanine, the CDR3 has a length of 13 residues. The sequence is cut down to CDR3 DNA, 39 bases in frame from base 1. Reading the germline V gene gives CDR1 SNHLY and CDR2 FYNNEI. The germline ends are 15 bases apart after V is trimmed by 6 bases and J by 7 bases.